This TCR beta chain was sequenced in a study of blood T cell repertoires in COVID-19 (dated by TCRdb to 2019 to 2021). At the level of the whole study: Samples from collaborators originated in the United States, Italy and Spain and spanned both the acute and convalescent phases of COVID-19. A freely available public database, intended as a resource for researchers studying the immune response to SARS-CoV-2, is where the repertoires were released. A de-identified subject ID, COVID-19 status, age in years and sex were almost always included in the sample metadata. Subjects who had been exposed to COVID-19, were actively infected with it, or had recovered from it provided the deeply sampled blood TCRbeta repertoires that made up the dataset. The material from the prospective study consisted of cDNA or gDNA derived from T cells, B-cell-depleted T cells, or PBMCs. Samples came from the ongoing ImmuneRACE study (first 160 participants) plus 1,254 subjects from 6 global collaborators. Where available, HLA class I and class II types were taken from metadata supplied by the sample provider and were not determined by assay-based typing.

Whole blood was collected in K2EDTA tubes by collaborating institutions according to the institutions' own protocols. For TCRbeta analysis, collaborators shipped samples as frozen whole blood, isolated PBMCs, or DNA extracted from either of those sample types. Overall study results and their limits: How much clinical and demographic metadata was included differed by source and by participant, and the metadata was provided uncurated.

As to this clone: Its antigen remains undetermined. The record has no base qualities; no much larger clone is one base away.

TCRbeta CDR3 regions were amplified from genomic DNA using the immunoSEQ Assay, a bias-controlled multiplex PCR. Processing in the source paper ran as follows. The number of nucleated cells in each sample was estimated by amplification of reference gene primers within the assay. To quantify the absolute abundance of each unique TCRbeta CDR3 rearrangement, sequence reads were collapsed and filtered. For each sample, productive Simpson clonality was calculated as the square root of Simpson's diversity index across productive rearrangements. Drawn from immuneACCESS, this table holds only the in-frame rearrangements with V and J called that TCRdb kept. Clones are partly lost; checked studies trace under half to an unresolved V gene and leave the rest unexplained. The V and J calls and clone size are taken from that table; D and trimming were inferred from the DNA. The sample yields some 97,000 clones; 90% to 95% were counted once. The ten top clones hold over 0.95% of the sample.

From cysteine to phenylalanine, the CDR3 is 15 amino acids long. Solely the CDR3 DNA is kept, with 45 bases framed from the first base. Relative to germline, V is 2 bases shorter and J is 7 bases shorter, with 17 bases between their ends. Looking up the germline V gene (reference sequence) yields CDR1 MNHNY and CDR2 SVGAGI. Sequencing was done on a sample of peripheral blood. The chain links TRBV6-6 with TRBJ2-5, and perhaps TRBD2 as D gene, on 6 matching bases. The sequence was collected from a man in his fifties or sixties with acute or convalescent COVID-19. The CDR3 protein is CASSYPGTKEGTQYF. The base sequence is TGTGCCAGCAGTTACCCCGGAACGAAGGAGGGGACCCAGTACTTC.